This T cell receptor (beta chain) originates from a study of PD-L1 blockade in urothelial cancer. Between 1 and 8 samples per patient were obtained, pretreatment and on-treatment. Assay used: immunoSEQ multiplex PCR; TCRdb lists only in-frame clones, some missing. The data show under 100,000 clones, roughly 82% seen once. CDR1 is MDHEN, CDR2 SYDVKM, per germline. Trimming cost V 8 bases and J 0 bases; bases outside gene matches: 11. This CDR3 has 18 amino acids. The J gene is TRBJ2-1, the V gene TRBV28; the match to TRBD1 covers 12 bases. The receptor comes from a man between 65 and 79 years old with urothelial cancer. Sequenced material: PBMCs, taken around atezolizumab (anti-PD-L1) treatment. The CDR3 is CASGGTGGPESSYNEQFF. For the CDR3, the DNA is TGTGCCAGCGGCGGGACAGGGGGCCCGGAAAGCTCCTACAATGAGCAGTTCTTC.